This TCR beta chain was sequenced during a study of T cell responses to AZD1222 COVID-19 vaccine. Study-wide results and limits: Donors skewed white British and female; clonal diversity was possibly underestimated.

TCRdb's table, derived via immunoSEQ multiplex PCR, lists solely in-frame clones and lacks some. Here the sample spans fewer than 65,000 clones, about 90% being singletons. As concerns this clone: Its antigen is still unknown.

Germline V gene data show CDR1 as SGHTA and CDR2 as FQGNSA. This CDR3 has 15 residues. V was pared by 1 base and J by 2 bases, with 4 bases of the junction left unmatched. Both about-4-week and about-12-week second-dose recipients were combined. Sequences were derived from peripheral blood, sampled 28 days after the second AZD1222 dose. This TCR was recovered from an adult who received the AZD1222 COVID-19 vaccine. The genes are TRBV7-2 and TRBJ2-7, with TRBD2 identical over 8 bases. The DNA for the CDR3 is TGTGCCAGCAGCTTAGACAGCGGGAGTGCCTACGAGCAGTACTTC. Residues: CASSLDSGSAYEQYF.